This T cell receptor beta chain was identified in a study of T cells in Graves' hyperthyroidism and ophthalmopathy. Germline CDR1 and CDR2: SEHNR and FQNEAQ (reference sequence). V lost 5 bases, J lost 11 bases, and 7 bases stayed unmatched. This CDR3 contains 12 residues. This clonotype appeared many times. Amplification targeted TCR beta CDR3 regions from RNA transcripts. In the first-round RT-PCR of the TCR CDR3, the HTBI primer set was used. TCRdb re-analysed the multiplex PCR reads in MiXCR, keeping a single row per CDR3 protein. The data contain roughly 360,000 distinct CDR3 sequences, about 13% of them singletons.

The sequence was collected from a man aged 25 to 45 with Graves' hyperthyroidism that later progressed to Graves' ophthalmopathy. The chain couples TRBV7-9 to TRBJ1-1, with 8 nucleotides matching TRBD1. The sample taken for sequencing was blood. The CDR3: CASSPDRARAFF. As DNA, the CDR3 is TGTGCCAGCAGCCCGGACAGGGCGAGGGCTTTCTTT.